A single sample is the source of the 10 T cell receptor beta chains below, sequenced in a study of blood T cells in healthy people across ages. A second PCR, run for roughly 7 to 12 cycles, used a sample-barcoded 5' primer plus a J-beta primer mix. MiXCR was run by TCRdb on the 5' RACE reads, yielding one entry per CDR3 protein. The table records 850,000 to 1,300,000 distinct CDR3 sequences, 40% to 45% of them present only once. The source material was blood. Source of these receptors: a woman aged 55-69 years in good health.

This clonotype was seen only a few times. The chain joins TRBV10-3 to TRBJ2-5; possibly TRBD1 or TRBD2 for D (7 bases each). Deletions cut 6 bases from V and 1 base from J, with 15 bases between. CDR1 ENHRY and CDR2 SYGVKD come from the germline V gene. The CDR3 consists of 15 residues. As DNA, the CDR3 is TGTGCCATCAGAGAAGCGGGGACAGTCCAAGAGACCCAGTACTTC. Protein: CAIREAGTVQETQYF.

The chain joins TRBV19 to TRBJ2-3, with 15 bases matching TRBD2. Germline lookup yields CDR1 LNHDA and CDR2 SQIVND (reference sequence). V gave up 7 bases and J gave up 6 bases; unmatched junction bases: 2. The CDR3 contains 14 residues. In DNA, the CDR3 is TGTGCCAGTACTGGACTAGCGGGAGGGGATACGCAGTATTTT. This translates into CASTGLAGGDTQYF.

This clonotype came up many times. This chain joins TRBV5-1 and TRBJ2-3, with a tentative D call TRBD2 (6 bases). Trimming removed 0 bases from V and 4 bases from J, with 12 bases in between. In germline, CDR1 is SGHRS, CDR2 YFSETQ. The CDR3 contains 15 residues. DNA for the CDR3: TGCGCCAGCAGCTTGGAGGGAGGAGGCGCAGATACGCAGTATTTT. This translates into CASSLEGGGADTQYF.

The chain has TRBV5-1 and TRBJ2-1, with D possibly called TRBD1 or TRBD2 (5 bases each). This CDR3 comprises 18 residues. Germline V lookup: CDR1 SGHRS, CDR2 YFSETQ. V was trimmed by 4 bases and J by 6 bases, leaving 26 bases between them. The CDR3 is CASSLHSFRDPKGNEQFF. The CDR3 DNA reads TGCGCCAGCAGCCTTCATTCGTTTCGGGACCCAAAAGGCAATGAGCAGTTCTTC.

This clonotype occurred a few times. The CDR3 protein is CASSYMAPGQYNEQFF. The DNA of the CDR3 is TGTGCCAGCAGTTACATGGCTCCCGGGCAGTACAATGAGCAGTTCTTC. The J gene is TRBJ2-1, the V gene TRBV6-5; D unclear. Germline lookup yields CDR1 MNHEY and CDR2 SVGAGI. V was shortened by 2 bases and J by 4 bases, with 15 bases between the two germline ends. The length of the CDR3 is 16 residues.

The rearrangement links TRBV30 to TRBJ1-1, with D perhaps TRBD1 (5 bases). The CDR3 totals 13 residues. Germline assignment: CDR1 GTSNPN and CDR2 SVGIG (reference sequence). V lost 4 bases to trimming and J lost 6 bases, with 15 bases between them. The CDR3 sequence is CAWTPGRGPEAFF. CDR3 in DNA: TGTGCCTGGACCCCGGGACGCGGCCCTGAAGCTTTCTTT. Complete variable domain (other parts from reference TRBV30 and TRBJ1-1): SQTIHQWPATLVQPVGSPLSLECTVEGTSNPNLYWYRQAAGRGLQLLFYSVGIGQISSEVPQNLSASRPQDRQFILSSKKLLLSDSGFYLCAWTPGRGPEAFFGQGTRLTVV.

The rearrangement uses TRBV28 and TRBJ2-2, with TRBD1 as a possible D gene (5 bases). Trimming removed 6 bases at V and 1 base at J, with 9 bases between. In germline, CDR1 is MDHEN, CDR2 SYDVKM. This CDR3 has 14 amino acids. The CDR3 here is CASSSQGNTGELFF. The CDR3 coding sequence is TGTGCCAGCAGCTCGCAGGGGAACACCGGGGAGCTGTTTTTT.

In its sample, this clonotype was seen once. The chain carries TRBV11-2 and TRBJ1-2; no reliable D call. The germline V and J ends were trimmed by 8 bases and 4 bases, with 20 bases remaining between them. CDR3 size: 15 residues. The V gene's germline CDR1 is SGHAT and CDR2 FQNNGV. Here the CDR3 DNA reads TGTGCCAGCGAATCAGAAATACATTCGCTCTATGGCTACACCTTC. Translating gives CASESEIHSLYGYTF.

This clonotype was recorded a few times. V usage is TRBV12-3 or TRBV12-4 and J usage is TRBJ2-7, with 7 bases fitting TRBD2. Gene TRBJ2-5 matches the end of the DNA better, so the J call may be wrong. The CDR3 consists of 15 residues. The CDR3 loop is CASSLGLGEGETQYF. The DNA of the CDR3 is TGTGCCAGCAGTCTCGGACTAGGGGAGGGAGAGACCCAGTACTTC.

The rearrangement joins TRBV7-9 to TRBJ2-3, with D possibly TRBD2 on 5 matching bases. Looked up from germline, CDR1 is SEHNR and CDR2 is FQNEAQ (reference sequence). The CDR3 contains 14 residues. Trimming removed 7 bases at V and 8 bases at J, with 19 bases between. CDR3 in amino acids: CASKKRELRGTQYF. The CDR3 nucleotides are TGTGCCAGCAAAAAACGGGAACTGCGTGGTACGCAGTATTTT.